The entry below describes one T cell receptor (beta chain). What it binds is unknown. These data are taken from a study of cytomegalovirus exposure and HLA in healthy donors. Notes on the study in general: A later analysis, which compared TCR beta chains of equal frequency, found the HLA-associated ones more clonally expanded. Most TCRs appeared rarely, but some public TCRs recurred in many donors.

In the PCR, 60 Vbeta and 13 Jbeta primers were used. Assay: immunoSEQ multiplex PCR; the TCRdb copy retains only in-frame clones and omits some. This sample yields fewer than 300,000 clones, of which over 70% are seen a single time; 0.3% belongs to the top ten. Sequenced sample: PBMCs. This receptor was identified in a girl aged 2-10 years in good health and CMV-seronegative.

DNA for the CDR3: TGTGCCAGCAGCTCGACTAGCGGAACAGATACGCAGTATTTT. This sequence encodes CASSSTSGTDTQYF. This chain links TRBV7-3 with TRBJ2-3; 9 bases match TRBD2. After removal of 4 bases from V and 3 bases from J, the junction contained 2 bases not matched to a gene. Germline V gene data show CDR1 as SGHTA and CDR2 as FQGTGA. The CDR3 sequence is 14 residues long.